What follows describes a single T cell receptor (beta chain). Trimming pared 4 bases from V and 5 bases from J, leaving 12 bases between. The CDR3 spans 14 residues. Germline V lookup: CDR1 MGHDK, CDR2 SYGVNS. The data derive from a study of cytomegalovirus exposure and HLA in healthy donors. A multiplex PCR was run with 60 Vbeta primers and 13 Jbeta primers. Some clones are missing from TCRdb's copy, which holds only in-frame ones; the method was immunoSEQ multiplex PCR. This table has some 65,000 clones, 60% to 80% appearing once. The clonotype was recovered from a man younger than 45 in good health and CMV-seronegative. The chain recombines TRBV25-1 with TRBJ2-1; D possibly corresponds to TRBD2 (6 bases). The sequencing input was PBMCs. CDR3 sequence (DNA): TGTGCCAGCAGTGCCCGCGGGGTCCACAATGAGCAGTTCTTC. Protein product: CASSARGVHNEQFF.